This TCR beta chain was identified during a study of beta chain features in type 1 diabetes. General study points: TCRB CDR3s from Type 1 diabetes patients were moderately but significantly shorter in all four CD4+ subsets.

This CDR3 is built from 13 residues. From germline, CDR1 is SGHTA and CDR2 FQGNSA. Deletions cut 0 bases from V and 3 bases from J, with 5 bases between. Isolated RNA was reverse transcribed in full, so expressed TCRB transcripts were sequenced. TCRdb's table, derived via immunoSEQ multiplex PCR, lists solely in-frame clones and lacks some. The sample carries under 150,000 clones, 9% recorded once. This clone occurred a few times. Its specificity is unknown. The TCR comes from a man aged 25-45 years with type 1 diabetes. Sequenced input: central memory CD4+ T cells from blood. The chain links TRBV7-2 to TRBJ2-5; no definite D call. CDR3 coding DNA: TGTGCCAGCAGCTTAGCCAGTGAAGAGACCCAGTACTTC. Translating gives CASSLASEETQYF.